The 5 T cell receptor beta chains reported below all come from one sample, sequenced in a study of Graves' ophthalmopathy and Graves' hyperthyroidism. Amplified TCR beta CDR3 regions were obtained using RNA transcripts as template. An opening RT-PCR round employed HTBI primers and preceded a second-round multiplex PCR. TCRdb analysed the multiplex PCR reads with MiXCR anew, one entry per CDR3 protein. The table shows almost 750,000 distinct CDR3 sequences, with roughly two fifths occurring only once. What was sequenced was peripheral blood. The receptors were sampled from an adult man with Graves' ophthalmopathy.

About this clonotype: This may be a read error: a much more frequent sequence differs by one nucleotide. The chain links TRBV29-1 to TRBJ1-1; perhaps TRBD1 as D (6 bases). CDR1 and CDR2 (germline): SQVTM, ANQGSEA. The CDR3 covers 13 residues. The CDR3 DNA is TGCAGCGTTAGTACAGGGCGAGGGACTGAAGCTCTCTTT. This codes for CSVSTGRGTEALF.

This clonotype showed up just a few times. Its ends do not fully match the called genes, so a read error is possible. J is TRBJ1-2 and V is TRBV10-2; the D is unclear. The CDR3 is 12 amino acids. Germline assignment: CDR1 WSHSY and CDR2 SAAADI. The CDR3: CASSERLYGYTF. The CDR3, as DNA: TGTGCCAGCAGTGAACGCCTCTATGGCTACACCTTC.

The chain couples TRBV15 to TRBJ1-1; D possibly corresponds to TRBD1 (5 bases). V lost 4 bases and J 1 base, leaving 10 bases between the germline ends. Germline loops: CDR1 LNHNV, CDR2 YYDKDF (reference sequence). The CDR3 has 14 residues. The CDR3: CATSKARANTEAFF. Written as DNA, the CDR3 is TGTGCCACCAGCAAGGCCAGGGCGAACACTGAAGCTTTCTTT.

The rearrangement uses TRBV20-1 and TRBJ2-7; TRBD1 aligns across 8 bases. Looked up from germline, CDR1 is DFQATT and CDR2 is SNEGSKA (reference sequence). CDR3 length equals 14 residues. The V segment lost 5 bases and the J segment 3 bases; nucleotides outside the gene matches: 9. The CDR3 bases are TGCAGTGCTCCCCTCACAGGGGGTCTCTACGAGCAGTACTTC. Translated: CSAPLTGGLYEQYF.

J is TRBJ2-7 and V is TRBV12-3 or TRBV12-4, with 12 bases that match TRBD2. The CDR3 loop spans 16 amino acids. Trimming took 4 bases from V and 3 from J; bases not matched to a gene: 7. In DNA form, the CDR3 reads TGTGCCAGCAGTTCCGGACTAGCGGGACCGTTCTACGAGCAGTACTTC. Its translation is CASSSGLAGPFYEQYF.